These 26 T cell receptor beta chains originate from one sample sequenced in a study of blood T cell repertoires in COVID-19. Some clones are missing from TCRdb's copy, which holds only in-frame ones; the method was immunoSEQ multiplex PCR. The table shows about 350,000 clones, with roughly 87% occurring only once. The material sequenced was PBMCs or T cells enriched from blood (not recorded which). These receptors were obtained from a woman aged 25 to 39 who had recovered from COVID-19.

With regard to this clone: The junction shows a germline mismatch at one end, possibly a read error. The CDR3 DNA sequence: TGTGCCAGCAGCTTAGGGACAGCCGAAGCTTTCTTT. Translated, it gives CASSLGTAEAFF. This chain links TRBV12-3 or TRBV12-4 with TRBJ1-1; 7 positions match TRBD1. This CDR3 is built from 12 residues.

The chain links TRBV19 to TRBJ1-4; unclear D gene. Between the trimmed V and J ends, which lost 3 bases and 4 bases, there was a span of 6 bases. From germline, CDR1 is LNHDA and CDR2 SQIVND (reference sequence). The CDR3 has 13 residues. CDR3 sequence reads: CASSMSVNEKLFF. The CDR3 nucleotides are TGTGCCAGTAGTATGTCGGTTAATGAAAAACTGTTTTTT.

At least ten counts were recorded for this clone. The genes are TRBV5-6 and TRBJ1-1, with 7 bases lining up with TRBD1. J lost 0 bases, V lost 4 bases, and 6 bases had no gene match. CDR1 and CDR2 (germline): SGHDT, YYEEEE. The CDR3 has 15 amino acids. CDR3 nucleotides: TGTGCCAGCAGCCCGAGGGGGCACCTGAACACTGAAGCTTTCTTT. Protein sequence: CASSPRGHLNTEAFF.

CDR3 protein: CASSYSAAGNEQFF. The CDR3 DNA sequence: TGTGCCAGCAGTTACTCAGCGGCGGGCAATGAGCAGTTCTTC. The chain links TRBV6-5 to TRBJ2-1; D may be TRBD2 (5 bases). The germline V gene encodes CDR1 MNHEY and CDR2 SVGAGI. CDR3 length equals 14 residues. The ends were cut back, 0 bases at V and 6 bases at J, with 9 bases in the middle.

The table lists this clone with a count of one. This chain uses TRBV5-1 with TRBJ2-1, with D possibly TRBD1 on 6 matching bases. Germline CDR1 and CDR2: SGHRS and YFSETQ. The CDR3 contains 14 residues. V lost 3 bases and J 5 bases, leaving 12 bases between the germline ends. Here the CDR3 DNA reads TGCGCCAGCAGCTGGGACATGAGGAACAATGAGCAGTTCTTC. It translates to CASSWDMRNNEQFF.

V usage is TRBV28 and J usage is TRBJ1-1; D perhaps matches TRBD1 (6 bases). The CDR3 covers 12 residues. Trimming pared 8 bases from V and 11 bases from J, leaving 18 bases between. Germline V gene data show CDR1 as MDHEN and CDR2 as SYDVKM. CDR3 protein: CASVGGRRKAFF. The CDR3 DNA reads as TGTGCCAGCGTTGGGGGCCGGCGAAAGGCTTTCTTT.

The gene calls are TRBV7-9 and TRBJ2-3; 8 nucleotides agree with TRBD1. CDR1 is SEHNR and CDR2 is FQNEAQ in the germline V gene (reference sequence). This CDR3 is 15 amino acids long. V shed 6 bases and J 4 bases; nucleotides not matched to a gene: 9. The chain's CDR3 is CASSHTDRVSDTQYF. For the CDR3, the DNA is TGTGCCAGCAGTCATACGGACAGGGTCTCAGATACGCAGTATTTT.

This clone has just one count. V is TRBV5-6 and J is TRBJ2-7; 8 bases agree with TRBD1. The V gene end was trimmed by 5 bases and the J gene end by 2 bases; junction bases not matched to a gene: 3. CDR3 length: 13 residues. Germline V CDR1 and CDR2: SGHDT, YYEEEE. This chain's CDR3 is CASSQGAAYEQYF. The CDR3 coding sequence is TGTGCCAGCAGTCAGGGGGCGGCCTACGAGCAGTACTTC. Combining the CDR3 with reference TRBV5-6 and TRBJ2-7 gives the whole variable domain DAGVTQSPTHLIKTRGQQVTLRCSPKSGHDTVSWYQQALGQGPQFIFQYYEEEERQRGNFPDRFSGHQFPNYSSELNVNALLLGDSALYLCASSQGAAYEQYFGPGTRLTVT.

A single count supports this clone. As DNA, the CDR3 is TGTGCCAGCAGTTCCTCGCTTGGTCCCGGGACAGGGGAGCCCCAGCATTTT. Residues: CASSSSLGPGTGEPQHF. The rearrangement uses TRBV28 and TRBJ1-5, with 10 bases matching TRBD1. The CDR3 sequence is 17 residues long. Germline CDR1 and CDR2: MDHEN and SYDVKM. J gave up 8 bases and V 4 bases, and 14 bases lay outside the gene matches.

This sequence joins TRBV28 and TRBJ2-1; 8 bases align to TRBD1. The CDR3 sequence is 16 residues long. The germline V gene encodes CDR1 MDHEN and CDR2 SYDVKM. V gave up 5 bases and J gave up 8 bases; unmatched junction bases: 14. In DNA form, the CDR3 reads TGTGCCAGCAGTCCCAACCTAGGGCAGGGGGCCTATGAGCAGTTCTTC. It specifies CASSPNLGQGAYEQFF.

The chain recombines TRBV6-5 with TRBJ2-5; 13 positions agree with TRBD2. The V and J ends lost 3 bases and 4 bases, in that order; junction bases with no gene match: 5. Per germline, CDR1 MNHEY and CDR2 SVGAGI. CDR3 length: 16 residues. The CDR3 DNA sequence: TGTGCCAGCAGTTATGGGAGACTAGCGGGGGGAGAGACCCAGTACTTC. This encodes CASSYGRLAGGETQYF.

V is TRBV7-8 and J is TRBJ2-7; D not certain. V shed 1 base and J shed 0 bases, with 7 bases lying between them. Germline-derived CDR1 and CDR2 are SGHVS and FQNEAQ. The CDR3 is 14 residues long. CDR3 amino acids: CASSLEIVSYEQYF. CDR3 sequence (DNA): TGTGCCAGCAGCTTAGAAATCGTCTCCTACGAGCAGTACTTC.

The chain uses TRBV18 and TRBJ2-7; 10 bases fit TRBD1. The ends lost 4 bases at V and 5 bases at J; junction bases unmatched: 11. This CDR3 comprises 16 residues. CDR1 and CDR2 (germline): KGHSH, LQKENI. The CDR3 sequence: CASSLPAGTGVHEQYF. The CDR3, as DNA: TGTGCCAGCTCACTCCCCGCCGGGACAGGGGTCCACGAGCAGTACTTC. The variable domain in full, completed from reference TRBV18 and TRBJ2-7, reads NAGVMQNPRHLVRRRGQEARLRCSPMKGHSHVYWYRQLPEEGLKFMVYLQKENIIDESGMPKERFSAEFPKEGPSILRIQQVVRGDSAAYFCASSLPAGTGVHEQYFGPGTRLTVT.

The V and J genes are TRBV4-1 and TRBJ1-1; possibly TRBD1 for D (6 bases). CDR3 length: 15 amino acids. The V end was cut by 4 bases, the J end by 4 bases, with 16 bases between. From germline, CDR1 is MGHRA and CDR2 YSYEKL. The DNA for the CDR3 is TGCGCCAGCAGCCCCGCGGACAGCTTCGGCACTGAAGCTTTCTTT. This codes for CASSPADSFGTEAFF.

J is TRBJ1-6 and V is TRBV19; TRBD1 aligns across 7 bases. The CDR3 covers 16 residues. Trimming at V came to 1 base and at J to 4 bases, leaving 4 bases not matched to a gene. CDR1 is LNHDA, CDR2 SQIVND, per germline (reference sequence). The CDR3 DNA reads as TGTGCCAGTAGTATAGGACAGGGACAATATAATTCACCCCTCCACTTT. Its translation is CASSIGQGQYNSPLHF.

The chain carries TRBV19 and TRBJ2-1, with TRBD2 as a possible D gene (5 bases). Trimming removed 3 bases from V and 7 bases from J, with 16 bases in between. Germline loops: CDR1 LNHDA, CDR2 SQIVND (reference sequence). The CDR3 has 15 residues. The CDR3 DNA reads TGTGCCAGTAGTATCGAGCGGACTCCTTATAATGAGCAGTTCTTC. It is translated as CASSIERTPYNEQFF.

The gene calls are TRBV19 and TRBJ1-2; 10 bases map to TRBD1. Per germline, CDR1 LNHDA and CDR2 SQIVND (reference sequence). This CDR3 is built from 14 residues. Trimming at V came to 7 bases and at J to 2 bases, leaving 4 bases not matched to a gene. In DNA form, the CDR3 reads TGTGCCAGTATGGGGGACAGGGGAAACTATGGCTACACCTTC. This translates into CASMGDRGNYGYTF.

This clone appeared a few times. This rearrangement joins TRBV16 to TRBJ1-5; the D gene is possibly TRBD1 (6 bases). In germline, CDR1 is KGHSY, CDR2 FQNENV. With 2 bases removed from V and 0 bases from J, the gap between germline ends came to 11 bases. The CDR3 is 16 residues long. The CDR3 loop reads CASSQPGHYSNQPQHF. CDR3 in DNA: TGTGCCAGCAGCCAACCGGGACACTATAGCAATCAGCCCCAGCATTTT.

This clone has more than one count but fewer than ten. V and J are TRBV13 and TRBJ2-2; 7 nucleotides align to TRBD1. There are 17 residues in the CDR3. After removal of 5 bases from V and 2 bases from J, the junction contained 11 bases not matched to a gene. The germline CDR1 and CDR2 sequences are PRHDT and FYEKMQ (reference sequence). CDR3 in amino acids: CASSPATGLDNTGELFF. The CDR3 nucleotides are TGTGCCAGCAGCCCAGCGACAGGGCTAGATAACACCGGGGAGCTGTTTTTT.

The V and J genes are TRBV28 and TRBJ1-1; 7 bases are shared with TRBD1. CDR1 and CDR2 from the germline V gene are MDHEN and SYDVKM. There are 14 residues in the CDR3. Trimming at V came to 6 bases and at J to 5 bases, leaving 9 bases not matched to a gene. CDR3: CASRRDRTLTEAFF. DNA of the CDR3: TGTGCCAGCAGGAGGGACAGAACATTGACTGAAGCTTTCTTT.

The chain couples TRBV5-4 to TRBJ2-1, with unresolved D. Looked up from germline, CDR1 is SGHNT and CDR2 is YYREEE (reference sequence). V gave up 1 base and J gave up 10 bases, with 9 bases separating them. The CDR3 consists of 12 residues. Here the CDR3 reads CASSLNANEQFF. CDR3 bases: TGTGCCAGCAGCTTGAACGCGAACGAGCAGTTCTTC. Complete variable domain (other parts from reference TRBV5-4 and TRBJ2-1): ETGVTQSPTHLIKTRGQQVTLRCSSQSGHNTVSWYQQALGQGPQFIFQYYREEENGRGNFPPRFSGLQFPNYSSELNVNALELDDSALYLCASSLNANEQFFGPGTRLTVL.

This clone was seen only once. The gene calls are TRBV19 and TRBJ1-1; a possible D gene is TRBD1 (5 bases). The V end lost 0 bases, the J end lost 5 bases, and 10 bases lay between the germline ends. In germline, CDR1 is LNHDA, CDR2 SQIVND (reference sequence). The CDR3 is 14 residues long. The CDR3 region has the DNA TGTGCCAGTAGTATAGATGGCAGGGTGACTGAAGCTTTCTTT. Amino acid sequence: CASSIDGRVTEAFF. The variable domain in full, completed from reference TRBV19 and TRBJ1-1, reads DGGITQSPKYLFRKEGQNVTLSCEQNLNHDAMYWYRQDPGQGLRLIYYSQIVNDFQKGDIAEGYSVSREKKESFPLTVTSAQKNPTAFYLCASSIDGRVTEAFFGQGTRLTVV.

This rearrangement joins TRBV28 to TRBJ1-6, with TRBD1 identical over 8 bases. The V gene end was trimmed by 7 bases and the J gene end by 7 bases; junction bases not matched to a gene: 6. Germline V gene lookup returns CDR1 MDHEN and CDR2 SYDVKM. The CDR3 consists of 14 residues. The CDR3 is CASTMAGGNSPLHF. The CDR3 bases are TGTGCCAGCACAATGGCAGGGGGCAATTCACCCCTCCACTTT.

The V gene is TRBV24-1, the J gene TRBJ2-3; 7 bases are a match to TRBD1. Germline V gene data show CDR1 as KGHDR and CDR2 as SFDVKD. CDR3 length: 16 residues. V gave up 3 bases and J gave up 6 bases; unmatched junction bases: 11. The CDR3 reads CATSDPTGQDRDTQYF. The CDR3 DNA follows: TGTGCCACCAGTGATCCTACAGGACAGGATAGGGATACGCAGTATTTT.

The genes are TRBV19 and TRBJ1-2; 9 positions match TRBD1. The germline V gene has CDR1 LNHDA and CDR2 SQIVND (reference sequence). The CDR3 is made up of 14 amino acids. Unmatched junction bases numbered 7, after V lost 3 bases and J lost 8 bases. The CDR3 DNA follows: TGTGCCAGTAGTATGGCGGGACAGGGACGAGGCTACACCTTC. Translated: CASSMAGQGRGYTF.

The J gene is TRBJ1-1, the V gene TRBV19, with D possibly being TRBD1 (6 bases). The CDR3 runs to 14 residues. CDR1 LNHDA and CDR2 SQIVND come from the germline V gene (reference sequence). The V gene lost 1 base and the J gene lost 4 bases, with 10 bases spanning the gap. The DNA of the CDR3 is TGTGCCAGTAGTATAGTCGCAGGGGCCACTGAAGCTTTCTTT. This codes for CASSIVAGATEAFF.